A few counts support the clone carrying this T cell receptor (beta chain). The antigen is undetermined. The data originate from a study of molecular identifiers for immune sequencing clone quantification. At the level of the study: Four of five splits of RNA from roughly 18,000 or 92,000 naive CD8 cells were sequenced in replicates.

The germline V gene has CDR1 LGHDT and CDR2 YNNKEL (reference sequence). The J segment lost 11 bases and the V segment lost 3 bases, leaving 19 bases of the junction unmatched. The CDR3 has 17 amino acids. Using 10%, 30% or 50% RNA, naive CD8 libraries were derived from 20,000 to 1,000,000 sorted cells. TCRdb processed the PCR reads anew with MiXCR; each CDR3 protein has one entry. The sample records more than 450,000 distinct CDR3 sequences, roughly 26% being singletons. Study results and caveats: Spike-in Jurkat TCR RNA from a single cell reportedly registered among about a million naive cells. Naive cells had under 1% of molecules in clones above 20 RNA copies, effectors over 99%.

This sequence originates from a human donor in good health. Some libraries in this study had Jurkat cell RNA spiked in. The chain uses TRBV3-1 and TRBJ1-2; 9 nucleotides match TRBD1. Sequences were obtained from naive CD8+ T cells from blood, with Jurkat cell RNA spiked in. Subset reported: FACS-sorted CD8+CD4-CCR7+CD45RA+ naive T cells. The DNA of the CDR3 is TGTGCCAGCAGCCAGTTTCCCCCGGGACAGGGCCCCCCGGGGTACACCTTC. Translated: CASSQFPPGQGPPGYTF.